These 29 T cell receptor beta chains originate from one sample sequenced in a study of CD8+CD57+ T cells in acquired aplastic anemia. Researchers used genomic DNA as the template to profile TCR beta VDJ and CDR3. TCRdb reprocessed the reads with MiXCR, giving one entry per CDR3 protein. The table records hundreds of thousands of distinct CDR3 sequences, about two thirds of them present only once. Sequencing used sorted CD4+, CD8+, or CD8+CD57+ T cells (not recorded which) from PBMCs. The receptors stem from a human donor in good health, serving as a control.

On this clonotype itself: This CDR3 fails to terminate in the conserved phenylalanine or tryptophan, so it likely reflects a read error. The V call is TRBV7-6, the J call TRBJ2-7; TRBD1 might be the D (6 bases). V gave up 5 bases and J gave up 8 bases, with 25 bases separating them. This CDR3 is 16 amino acids long. Germline CDR1 reads SGHVS; CDR2 reads FNYEAQ. This CDR3 reads CASSTEAGAGELQQYS. The CDR3 coding sequence is TGTGCCAGCAGCACGGAGGCTGGGGCAGGGGAGCTCCAGCAGTACTCC.

V gene TRBV7-4 combines with J gene TRBJ2-7, with D perhaps given as TRBD1 or TRBD2 (5 bases each). The CDR3 is 18 residues long. The V gene lost 1 base and the J gene lost 0 bases, with 19 bases spanning the gap. From germline, CDR1 is SGHVT and CDR2 SQSDAQ. CDR3 coding DNA: TGTGCCAGCAGCTTAGGGCTTTCATGGGACCGGGACTCCTACGAGCAGTACTTC. Amino acids: CASSLGLSWDRDSYEQYF. Combining the CDR3 with reference TRBV7-4 and TRBJ2-7 gives the whole variable domain GAGVSQSPRYKVAKRGRDVALRCDSISGHVTLYWYRQTLGQGSEVLTYSQSDAQRDKSGRPSGRFSAERPERSVSTLKIQRTEQGDSAVYLCASSLGLSWDRDSYEQYFGPGTRLTVT.

This clonotype was seen ten or more times. V and J are TRBV7-2 and TRBJ2-5, with 10 bases fitting TRBD1. The V gene end was trimmed by 4 bases and the J gene end by 4 bases; junction bases not matched to a gene: 6. The CDR3 is made up of 15 amino acids. Germline assignment: CDR1 SGHTA and CDR2 FQGNSA. The CDR3 reads CASSSARTGGETQYF. The CDR3 DNA is TGTGCCAGCAGCTCCGCACGGACAGGGGGAGAGACCCAGTACTTC.

About this clonotype: An end of the junction does not agree with germline; a read error may underlie this. The chain is built from TRBV7-6 and TRBJ1-2; unclear D gene. This CDR3 has 14 amino acids. Germline CDR1 and CDR2: SGHVS and FNYEAQ. CDR3 residues: CASSPHGAGETYSF. In DNA, the CDR3 is TGTGCCAGCAGCCCGCACGGCGCAGGTGAAACTTACTCCTTC.

In regard to this clonotype: A much larger clone sits a single nucleotide away, making a read error possible. The J gene is TRBJ1-5, the V gene TRBV12-3 or TRBV12-4; D remains unclear. This CDR3 spans 12 amino acids. The V end lost 8 bases, the J end lost 5 bases, and 10 bases lay between the germline ends. Here the CDR3 reads CASEGRDQPQHF. DNA of the CDR3: TGTGCCAGCGAAGGGCGAGATCAGCCCCAGCATTTT.

A note on this clonotype: Sequence at one end of the junction differs from germline and may be a read error. The chain combines TRBV7-3 with TRBJ1-6; perhaps TRBD1 as D (5 bases). The CDR3 runs to 17 residues. The germline V gene has CDR1 SGHTA and CDR2 FQGTGA. This chain's CDR3 is CASSYREGRYYNYPLHF. The CDR3 DNA reads as TGCGCCAGCAGTTACCGGGAGGGACGATACTATAATTACCCCCTCCACTTT.

As to this clonotype: One junction end disagrees with the germline gene, perhaps due to a read error. The V call is TRBV7-9, the J call TRBJ1-2; 8 positions agree with TRBD1. The germline V gene has CDR1 SEHNR and CDR2 FQNEAQ (reference sequence). The CDR3 has 13 residues. The CDR3 region has the DNA TGTGCCAGCGGCAGAGGGACAGGAGTGGGGCACAATTTC. This sequence encodes CASGRGTGVGHNF.

The CDR3, as DNA: TGTGCCAGCAGCATAACAGCGGGCGCAGAAAACACTTATTTT. It codes for CASSITAGAENTYF. The rearrangement uses TRBV9 and TRBJ2-3; D is possibly TRBD2 (6 bases). The germline V gene encodes CDR1 SGDLS and CDR2 YYNGEE. V lost 4 bases and J 15 bases, leaving 24 bases between the germline ends. This CDR3 has 14 residues.

V and J are TRBV2 and TRBJ1-2; the D is unclear. Germline values: CDR1 SNHLY, CDR2 FYNNEI. CDR3 length: 11 residues. V was shortened by 7 bases and J by 4 bases, with 7 bases between the two germline ends. The CDR3 reads CASTRRYGYTF. DNA of the CDR3: TGTGCCAGCACCAGACGCTATGGCTACACCTTC.

J is TRBJ1-5 and V is TRBV9, with 7 bases that match TRBD1. Germline loops: CDR1 SGDLS, CDR2 YYNGEE. The CDR3 length is 14 residues. Trimming removed 8 bases from V and 6 bases from J; junction bases left unmatched: 11. The CDR3 here is CASGTDFSGQPQHF. The CDR3 DNA reads as TGTGCCAGTGGGACAGACTTTAGCGGTCAGCCCCAGCATTTT.

CDR3 protein: CASSEVGQGSNEQFF. For the CDR3, the DNA is TGTGCCAGCAGTGAAGTAGGACAGGGGTCCAATGAGCAGTTCTTC. V is TRBV6-4 and J is TRBJ2-1; 9 bases align to TRBD1. The junction had 6 bases not matched to a gene; V was cut back by 3 bases and J by 6 bases. This CDR3 region has 15 residues. Looked up from germline, CDR1 is MRHNA and CDR2 is SNTAGT.

Worth noting for this clonotype: The final CDR3 position lacks the conserved phenylalanine or tryptophan, pointing to a likely read error. No DNA is shown, since the ends of the CDR3 on it are uncertain; the CDR3 is the one TCRdb lists. The chain joins TRBV14 to TRBJ1-1; the table's D call of TRBD1 was not tested on the DNA. The CDR3 extends over 8 residues, inclusive of both ends. Looked up from germline, CDR1 is SGHDN and CDR2 is FVKESK. The CDR3 loop reads CASSQGRA.

V gene TRBV9 combines with J gene TRBJ1-5; 7 bases map to TRBD1. J was trimmed by 5 bases and V by 4 bases; bases with no gene match: 15. CDR3 length: 17 residues. CDR1 is SGDLS, CDR2 YYNGEE, per germline. In nucleotides, the CDR3 is TGTGCCAGCAGCCATTACCGCACCAGGGGGTGCGATCAGCCCCAGCATTTT. It specifies CASSHYRTRGCDQPQHF.

Many counts were recorded for this clonotype. V usage is TRBV13 and J usage is TRBJ1-6; D gene unclear. Trimming pared 0 bases from V and 0 bases from J, leaving 9 bases between. The CDR3 is made up of 17 amino acids. Germline loops: CDR1 PRHDT, CDR2 FYEKMQ (reference sequence). The CDR3 here is CASSLGLRSSYNSPLHF. The CDR3 bases are TGTGCCAGCAGCTTAGGCCTTCGGAGCTCCTATAATTCACCCCTCCACTTT.

This clonotype has a count of ten or more. This chain connects TRBV7-2 to TRBJ2-3, with D perhaps TRBD2 (5 bases). With 5 bases removed from V and 0 bases from J, the gap between germline ends came to 15 bases. The CDR3 length is 16 residues. Germline CDR1 reads SGHTA; CDR2 reads FQGNSA. The chain's CDR3 is CASSPSLGSSTDTQYF. CDR3 DNA: TGTGCCAGCAGCCCATCTCTGGGGAGCAGCACAGATACGCAGTATTTT.

A note on this clonotype: Because the CDR3 is missing its conserved closing phenylalanine or tryptophan, this is likely a read error. Because the CDR3's place on the DNA is in doubt, the DNA is left out and the CDR3 is given as listed by TCRdb. V usage is TRBV7-3 and J usage is TRBJ1-5. The CDR3 is 13 residues long, ends included. Germline V lookup: CDR1 SGHTA, CDR2 FQGTGA. The CDR3 here is CASRKDTDTQYFG.

Note on this clonotype: A much larger clone lies a single base off, so this may be a read error. The rearrangement uses TRBV7-9 and TRBJ1-2, with TRBD1 as a possible D gene (5 bases). Germline CDR1 SEHNR, CDR2 FQNEAQ (reference sequence). Trimming left V 5 bases short and J 6 bases short, with 22 bases between. The length of the CDR3 is 16 residues. In DNA form, the CDR3 reads TGTGCCAGCAGCCAAGATATCGGTGGGGGTATTCATGGCTACACCTTC. Translated: CASSQDIGGGIHGYTF. Supplemented by reference TRBV7-9 and TRBJ1-2, the full variable domain reads DTGVSQNPRHKITKRGQNVTFRCDPISEHNRLYWYRQTLGQGPEFLTYFQNEAQLEKSRLLSDRFSAERPKGSFSTLEIQRTEQGDSAMYLCASSQDIGGGIHGYTFGSGTRLTVV.

The genes are TRBV20-1 and TRBJ2-7, with 7 nucleotides matching TRBD1. CDR1 is DFQATT and CDR2 is SNEGSKA in the germline V gene (reference sequence). This CDR3 is 15 amino acids long. Germline trimming cut 3 bases from V and 1 base from J; bases unmatched to any gene: 9. The CDR3 DNA sequence: TGCAGTGCTAGTTCACAGGGGCGCGATTCCTACGAGCAGTACTTC. It encodes CSASSQGRDSYEQYF.

Many counts were recorded for this clonotype. The chain uses TRBV20-1 and TRBJ2-3; 11 bases fit TRBD2. The length of the CDR3 is 14 residues. The germline V gene encodes CDR1 DFQATT and CDR2 SNEGSKA (reference sequence). After removal of 6 bases from V and 1 base from J, the junction contained 3 bases not matched to a gene. CDR3 sequence (DNA): TGCAGTGCCCGTAGCGGGGGGGGCACAGATACGCAGTATTTT. This sequence encodes CSARSGGGTDTQYF.

On this clonotype: Mismatch with germline at one junction end may stem from a read error. V usage is TRBV29-1 and J usage is TRBJ1-3; 7 bases line up with TRBD1. The CDR3 spans 15 residues. Germline CDR1 is SQVTM and CDR2 is ANQGSEA. DNA of the CDR3: TGTAGCGTCCAGGACAGGACAATCTCTGGAAACACCATATATTTT. It is translated as CSVQDRTISGNTIYF.

The count of this clonotype is one. The chain links TRBV19 to TRBJ1-2; TRBD1 might be the D (6 bases). The CDR3 has 15 amino acids. Germline CDR1 and CDR2: LNHDA and SQIVND (reference sequence). V lost 6 bases, J lost 4 bases, and 18 bases lay in between. This chain's CDR3 is CASRKSGTISYGYTF. The CDR3 DNA sequence: TGTGCCAGTAGGAAGTCCGGGACAATAAGCTATGGCTACACCTTC.

The genes are TRBV7-2 and TRBJ2-2; a possible D gene is TRBD2 (6 bases). The CDR3 sequence is 16 residues long. Between the trimmed V and J ends, which lost 6 bases and 1 base, there was a span of 15 bases. From germline, CDR1 is SGHTA and CDR2 FQGNSA. Here the CDR3 DNA reads TGTGCCAGCAGTCCGGGTGGGGGAGGGAACACCGGGGAGCTGTTTTTT. Its protein is CASSPGGGGNTGELFF.

A word on this clonotype: This CDR3 is missing its conserved last phenylalanine or tryptophan, likely due to a read error. The DNA is left out, because the CDR3 cannot be placed on it with certainty; the CDR3 is given as TCRdb lists it. The chain employs TRBV2 and TRBJ2-5; the DNA was not compared with TRBD2, the D call given in the table. Germline V gene sequence: CDR1 SNHLY, CDR2 FYNNEI. A total of 15 residues make up the CDR3, ends included. CDR3 loop: CASTSSAGKTEQLYC.

Notes on this clonotype: A junction end diverges from the germline sequence, so it may reflect a read error. The V gene is TRBV9, the J gene TRBJ1-1; the D gene is possibly TRBD1 (5 bases). CDR1 and CDR2 (germline): SGDLS, YYNGEE. The CDR3 length is 13 residues. The DNA for the CDR3 is TGTGCCAGCAGCGGACTGGGGACCAATACGCCGTATTTT. It encodes CASSGLGTNTPYF. The entire variable domain, with the rest obtained from reference TRBV9 and TRBJ1-1, is as follows: DSGVTQTPKHLITATGQRVTLRCSPRSGDLSVYWYQQSLDQGLQFLIQYYNGEERAKGNILERFSAQQFPDLHSELNLSSLELGDSALYFCASSGLGTNTPYFGQGTRLTVV.

The chain uses TRBV2 and TRBJ2-7; 9 positions agree with TRBD1. This CDR3 region has 16 residues. Germline assignment: CDR1 SNHLY and CDR2 FYNNEI. V shed 8 bases, J shed 0 bases, and the junction held 11 bases outside the gene matches. DNA of the CDR3: TGTGCCAGCGGGAAAAAACAGGGGGCGGGCTCCTACGAGCAGTACTTC. Amino acids: CASGKKQGAGSYEQYF.

Comments on this clonotype: The junction and the germline gene differ at one end; a read error may be behind it. J is TRBJ2-6 and V is TRBV29-1, with D perhaps TRBD1 (5 bases). The CDR3 extends over 15 amino acids. Germline loops: CDR1 SQVTM, CDR2 ANQGSEA. The CDR3 protein is CGVSPASSGANALTF. The DNA of the CDR3 is TGCGGCGTTTCCCCCGCATCCTCTGGGGCCAACGCCCTGACTTTC.

The V gene is TRBV9, the J gene TRBJ1-1; D is perhaps TRBD1 (5 bases). Germline CDR1 is SGDLS and CDR2 is YYNGEE. CDR3 length equals 16 residues. V was cut by 6 bases and J by 0 bases, with 18 bases left in between. In nucleotides, the CDR3 is TGTGCCAGCACACCCAGTTCCAGGGAAATGAACACTGAAGCTTTCTTT. This codes for CASTPSSREMNTEAFF. The entire variable domain, with the rest obtained from reference TRBV9 and TRBJ1-1, is as follows: DSGVTQTPKHLITATGQRVTLRCSPRSGDLSVYWYQQSLDQGLQFLIQYYNGEERAKGNILERFSAQQFPDLHSELNLSSLELGDSALYFCASTPSSREMNTEAFFGQGTRLTVV.

Notes on this clonotype: The conserved phenylalanine or tryptophan normally closing the CDR3 is absent here, so this likely arose from a read error. No DNA is shown, since the ends of the CDR3 on it are uncertain; the CDR3 is the one TCRdb lists. J is TRBJ2-5 and V is TRBV7-6; TRBD1, the table's D call, was not compared with the DNA. The CDR3 has 13 residues if both end residues are counted. Germline lookup yields CDR1 SGHVS and CDR2 FNYEAQ. CDR3 residues: CASSIGQVGDSPL.

Here the CDR3 reads CASRGGQGSCYNSPGHF. In nucleotides, the CDR3 is TGTGCCAGCAGGGGTGGACAGGGAAGCTGCTATAATTCCCCCGGCCACTTT. The chain couples TRBV2 to TRBJ1-6; 8 nucleotides align to TRBD1. The length of the CDR3 is 17 residues. Per germline, CDR1 SNHLY and CDR2 FYNNEI. J gave up 18 bases and V 6 bases, and 25 bases lay outside the gene matches.